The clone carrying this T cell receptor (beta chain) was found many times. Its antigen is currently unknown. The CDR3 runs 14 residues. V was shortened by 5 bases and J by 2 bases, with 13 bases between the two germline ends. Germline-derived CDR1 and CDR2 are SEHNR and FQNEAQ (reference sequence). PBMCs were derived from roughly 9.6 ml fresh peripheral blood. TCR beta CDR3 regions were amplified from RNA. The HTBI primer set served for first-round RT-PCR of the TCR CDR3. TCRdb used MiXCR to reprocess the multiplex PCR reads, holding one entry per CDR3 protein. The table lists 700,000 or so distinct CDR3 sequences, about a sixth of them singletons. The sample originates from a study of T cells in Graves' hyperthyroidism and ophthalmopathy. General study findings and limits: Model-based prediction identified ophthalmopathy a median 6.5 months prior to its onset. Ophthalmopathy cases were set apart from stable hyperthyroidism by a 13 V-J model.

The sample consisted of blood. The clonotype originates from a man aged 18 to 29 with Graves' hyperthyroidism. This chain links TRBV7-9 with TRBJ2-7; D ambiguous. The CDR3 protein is CASSRVLQPYEQYF. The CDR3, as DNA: TGTGCCAGCAGCCGGGTTTTGCAGCCCTACGAGCAGTACTTC.